Below, 27 T cell receptor beta chains from the same sample are listed, as sequenced in a study of cytomegalovirus exposure and HLA in healthy donors. The PCR made use of 60 Vbeta and 13 Jbeta primers. Profiled with immunoSEQ multiplex PCR; TCRdb holds only in-frame clones, not every one. This sample has about 160,000 clones, with roughly 87% found just once. Sequencing was done on a sample of PBMCs. Receptors were obtained from a girl aged 10 to 17 in good health and CMV-seropositive.

The chain couples TRBV11-3 to TRBJ2-1; TRBD2 is a possible D gene (6 bases). Deletions cut 6 bases from V and 10 bases from J, with 13 bases between. Germline V gene data show CDR1 as SGHNT and CDR2 as YENEEA. CDR3 length: 12 residues. The CDR3 here is CASSLGEAEQFF. CDR3 in DNA: TGTGCCAGCAGTTTGGGGGAGGCAGAGCAGTTCTTC. Supplemented by reference TRBV11-3 and TRBJ2-1, the full variable domain reads EAGVVQSPRYKIIEKKQPVAFWCNPISGHNTLYWYLQNLGQGPELLIRYENEEAVDDSQLPKDRFSAERLKGVDSTLKIQPAELGDSAVYLCASSLGEAEQFFGPGTRLTVL.

This clone was observed a single time. J is TRBJ2-3 and V is TRBV6-5; D possibly corresponds to TRBD1 (6 bases). V lost 2 bases to trimming and J lost 1 base, with 7 bases between them. CDR3 length equals 14 residues. Germline-derived CDR1 and CDR2 are MNHEY and SVGAGI. The CDR3 DNA reads TGTGCCAGCAGTTACAACAGGGGCACAGATACGCAGTATTTT. This gives the protein CASSYNRGTDTQYF.

V gene TRBV7-8 combines with J gene TRBJ2-1, with 9 positions matching TRBD1. The CDR3 extends over 20 amino acids. J gave up 6 bases and V 0 bases, and 18 bases lay outside the gene matches. The V gene's germline CDR1 is SGHVS and CDR2 FQNEAQ. Here the CDR3 DNA reads TGTGCCAGCAGCTTAGCGCGGGGGTCGGGACAGGGATGGGCCGGCAATGAGCAGTTCTTC. Translating gives CASSLARGSGQGWAGNEQFF.

V usage is TRBV27 and J usage is TRBJ2-1, with 11 bases aligning to TRBD1. V lost 2 bases, J lost 7 bases, and 10 bases stayed unmatched. The CDR3 consists of 17 residues. Looked up from germline, CDR1 is MNHEY and CDR2 is SMNVEV (reference sequence). The CDR3 DNA follows: TGTGCCAGCAGTTTAGAAAATTGGACAGGGGGCCGTAATGAGCAGTTCTTC. This codes for CASSLENWTGGRNEQFF.

The chain combines TRBV6-1 with TRBJ1-1; 9 bases map to TRBD1. The CDR3 spans 13 residues. With 7 bases clipped from V and 10 bases from J, the junction kept 10 bases outside the gene matches. Germline-derived CDR1 and CDR2 are MNHNS and SASEGT. The CDR3 here is CASTRDRDGLAFF. The CDR3 DNA reads as TGTGCCAGCACCCGGGACAGGGACGGTCTAGCTTTCTTT.

This chain joins TRBV9 and TRBJ2-1; 7 bases align to TRBD2. Germline V gives CDR1 SGDLS, CDR2 YYNGEE. This CDR3 has 17 residues. J was trimmed by 0 bases and V by 0 bases; bases with no gene match: 6. The chain's CDR3 is CASSVDEGGGSYNEQFF. CDR3 sequence (DNA): TGTGCCAGCAGCGTAGACGAGGGCGGGGGCTCCTACAATGAGCAGTTCTTC.

The J gene is TRBJ1-2, the V gene TRBV15; a weak D match, TRBD1 (5 bases). Germline lookup yields CDR1 LNHNV and CDR2 YYDKDF (reference sequence). V shed 0 bases and J shed 2 bases, with 10 bases lying between them. This CDR3 region has 15 residues. The CDR3 coding sequence is TGTGCCACCAGCAGAGATTCACCAGGGAACTATGGCTACACCTTC. Its protein product is CATSRDSPGNYGYTF.

The chain carries TRBV12-5 and TRBJ1-1; no clear D gene. This CDR3 is 13 amino acids long. V lost 2 bases, J lost 1 base, and 5 bases lay in between. Germline V gene lookup returns CDR1 LGHNT and CDR2 FRNRAP. Here the CDR3 DNA reads TGTGCTAGTGGTTTGCGGGAGAACACTGAAGCTTTCTTT. Its protein is CASGLRENTEAFF. Full variable domain (missing parts from reference TRBV12-5 and TRBJ1-1): DARVTQTPRHKVTEMGQEVTMRCQPILGHNTVFWYRQTMMQGLELLAYFRNRAPLDDSGMPKDRFSAEMPDATLATLKIQPSEPRDSAVYFCASGLRENTEAFFGQGTRLTVV.

V is TRBV27 and J is TRBJ2-2; 9 nucleotides line up with TRBD2. V gave up 6 bases and J gave up 4 bases; unmatched junction bases: 6. Germline V CDR1 and CDR2: MNHEY, SMNVEV (reference sequence). The CDR3 runs to 15 residues. CDR3 region: CASRELAGATGELFF. The CDR3 DNA reads TGTGCCAGCAGGGAGTTAGCGGGGGCCACCGGGGAGCTGTTTTTT.

J is TRBJ2-7 and V is TRBV27; the match to TRBD1 covers 8 bases. This CDR3 contains 13 residues. Germline values: CDR1 MNHEY, CDR2 SMNVEV (reference sequence). V lost 8 bases to trimming and J lost 3 bases; unmatched junction nucleotides: 6. This CDR3 reads CASSGTGFYEQYF. The CDR3 DNA sequence: TGTGCCAGCTCCGGGACAGGATTCTACGAGCAGTACTTC.

This chain links TRBV28 with TRBJ1-3; a possible D gene is TRBD1 (5 bases). The V end was cut by 3 bases, the J end by 0 bases, with 21 bases between. CDR1 is MDHEN and CDR2 is SYDVKM in the germline V gene. The CDR3 loop spans 19 amino acids. DNA for the CDR3: TGTGCCAGCAGTTTTGGGGGGGTTGAGGGCGGATCCTCTGGAAACACCATATATTTT. Its protein product is CASSFGGVEGGSSGNTIYF. The variable domain in full, with the rest retrieved from reference TRBV28 and TRBJ1-3, is DVKVTQSSRYLVKRTGEKVFLECVQDMDHENMFWYRQDPGLGLRLIYFSYDVKMKEKGDIPEGYSVSREKKERFSLILESASTNQTSMYLCASSFGGVEGGSSGNTIYFGEGSWLTVV.

The gene calls are TRBV18 and TRBJ2-7, with 7 bases that match TRBD1. The CDR3 covers 16 residues. J lost 0 bases, V lost 2 bases, and 7 bases had no gene match. CDR1 and CDR2 from the germline V gene are KGHSH and LQKENI. The CDR3 sequence: CASSPSTGAISYEQYF. CDR3 coding DNA: TGTGCCAGCTCACCATCAACAGGGGCTATCTCCTACGAGCAGTACTTC. The variable domain in full, completed from reference TRBV18 and TRBJ2-7, reads NAGVMQNPRHLVRRRGQEARLRCSPMKGHSHVYWYRQLPEEGLKFMVYLQKENIIDESGMPKERFSAEFPKEGPSILRIQQVVRGDSAAYFCASSPSTGAISYEQYFGPGTRLTVT.

This chain joins TRBV5-6 and TRBJ2-1; D is possibly TRBD2 (6 bases). The germline V gene encodes CDR1 SGHDT and CDR2 YYEEEE. V gave up 1 base and J gave up 6 bases, with 8 bases separating them. The CDR3 extends over 13 amino acids. The CDR3 sequence is CASSLSGGNEQFF. The CDR3 DNA sequence: TGTGCCAGCAGCTTGTCCGGGGGCAATGAGCAGTTCTTC. Combining the CDR3 with reference TRBV5-6 and TRBJ2-1 gives the whole variable domain DAGVTQSPTHLIKTRGQQVTLRCSPKSGHDTVSWYQQALGQGPQFIFQYYEEEERQRGNFPDRFSGHQFPNYSSELNVNALLLGDSALYLCASSLSGGNEQFFGPGTRLTVL.

A few counts support this clone. V is TRBV14 and J is TRBJ1-1, with D tentatively TRBD1 (5 bases). The germline V and J ends were trimmed by 2 bases and 3 bases, with 7 bases remaining between them. CDR1 and CDR2 from the germline V gene are SGHDN and FVKESK. CDR3 size: 13 residues. Here the CDR3 reads CASSQLTDTEAFF. CDR3 nucleotide sequence: TGTGCCAGCAGCCAACTGACAGACACTGAAGCTTTCTTT.

This clone appeared a single time. CDR3: CASSTRQGFYNEQFF. The CDR3 DNA reads as TGCGCCAGCAGCACCAGACAGGGGTTTTACAATGAGCAGTTCTTC. This chain connects TRBV5-1 to TRBJ2-1; 8 bases align to TRBD1. Germline-derived CDR1 and CDR2 are SGHRS and YFSETQ. This CDR3 has 15 amino acids. Trimming removed 4 bases from V and 4 bases from J; junction bases left unmatched: 7.

CDR3 sequence reads: CASSDASSYEQYF. The CDR3, as DNA: TGCGCCAGCAGTGACGCGAGCTCCTACGAGCAGTACTTC. V is TRBV10-2 and J is TRBJ2-7; D is unclear. Trimming removed 3 bases from V and 0 bases from J, with 6 bases in between. Germline lookup yields CDR1 WSHSY and CDR2 SAAADI. The CDR3 runs to 13 residues.

The chain joins TRBV27 to TRBJ1-1; D remains ambiguous. The CDR3 is 12 amino acids. V lost 2 bases, J lost 6 bases, and 7 bases lay in between. Germline V gene sequence: CDR1 MNHEY, CDR2 SMNVEV (reference sequence). This CDR3 reads CASSLTGAEAFF. CDR3 coding DNA: TGTGCCAGCAGTTTAACCGGTGCTGAAGCTTTCTTT.

This chain links TRBV5-4 with TRBJ2-5; maybe TRBD2 (6 bases). Trimming left V 4 bases short and J 1 base short, with 14 bases between. The CDR3 has 15 residues. Per germline, CDR1 SGHNT and CDR2 YYREEE (reference sequence). The DNA of the CDR3 is TGTGCCAGCAGCCTTCCCCTAGCGACCCAAGAGACCCAGTACTTC. Translated: CASSLPLATQETQYF.

V gene TRBV11-2 combines with J gene TRBJ1-1, with a possible D match to TRBD1 (6 bases). The CDR3 consists of 15 residues. V dropped 5 bases and J dropped 1 base, with 14 bases sitting between them. Germline CDR1 is SGHAT and CDR2 is FQNNGV. CDR3 nucleotides: TGTGCCAGCAGCCGACAACAGGGACGGAACACTGAAGCTTTCTTT. Its protein is CASSRQQGRNTEAFF.

V and J are TRBV29-1 and TRBJ2-3; D gene unclear. CDR3 size: 11 residues. V was trimmed by 3 bases and J by 7 bases, leaving 8 bases between them. Per the germline V gene, CDR1 is SQVTM and CDR2 is ANQGSEA. CDR3 nucleotides: TGCAGCGTTGATGCGGATTATACGCAGTATTTT. Its translation: CSVDADYTQYF.

This clone was counted only a few times. The rearrangement uses TRBV9 and TRBJ2-1; 10 nucleotides agree with TRBD2. The CDR3 is 16 amino acids. J gave up 5 bases and V 4 bases, and 9 bases lay outside the gene matches. CDR1 and CDR2 (germline): SGDLS, YYNGEE. The CDR3: CASSSRTSGIHNEQFF. CDR3 nucleotides: TGTGCCAGCAGCTCGAGGACTAGCGGAATCCACAATGAGCAGTTCTTC.

The chain joins TRBV13 to TRBJ2-7, with D hard to call. V dropped 5 bases and J dropped 2 bases, with 10 bases sitting between them. Germline lookup yields CDR1 PRHDT and CDR2 FYEKMQ (reference sequence). The CDR3 runs to 13 residues. CDR3 coding DNA: TGTGCCAGCAGCCCACGTGCAGCCTACGAGCAGTACTTC. The encoded protein is CASSPRAAYEQYF.

The genes are TRBV29-1 and TRBJ2-7, with D perhaps matching TRBD1 (7 bases). The CDR3 contains 14 residues. CDR1 and CDR2 from the germline V gene are SQVTM and ANQGSEA. Trimming took 3 bases from V and 1 from J, leaving 13 bases between them. CDR3 bases: TGCAGCGTTGAGGAGGGGACAGAGTCCTACGAGCAGTACTTC. Translating gives CSVEEGTESYEQYF.

A single count supports this clone. The chain is built from TRBV5-1 and TRBJ1-4; the match to TRBD1 covers 12 bases. With V trimmed by 4 bases and J by 8 bases, 3 bases remained unmatched. There are 14 residues in the CDR3. CDR1 is SGHRS and CDR2 is YFSETQ in the germline V gene. The CDR3 reads CASSTGTGGEKLFF. The CDR3 DNA reads as TGCGCCAGCAGCACCGGGACAGGGGGCGAAAAACTGTTTTTT.

This clone was detected only once. V and J are TRBV30 and TRBJ2-5, with TRBD1 matching over 7 bases. V dropped 5 bases and J dropped 2; count of bases not matched to a gene: 5. The CDR3 totals 13 residues. Germline CDR1 GTSNPN, CDR2 SVGIG (reference sequence). Here the CDR3 reads CAWERGQQETQYF. DNA of the CDR3: TGTGCCTGGGAGAGGGGACAGCAAGAGACCCAGTACTTC.

The CDR3: CASSLSGTSWYQETQYF. CDR3 nucleotide sequence: TGTGCCAGCAGTTTATCCGGGACTAGTTGGTACCAAGAGACCCAGTACTTC. The V call is TRBV28, the J call TRBJ2-5; 8 positions agree with TRBD2. The CDR3 sequence is 17 residues long. J gave up 0 bases and V 1 base, and 7 bases lay outside the gene matches. Germline CDR1 reads MDHEN; CDR2 reads SYDVKM.

The V call is TRBV28, the J call TRBJ2-1, with D hard to call. V was shortened by 5 bases and J by 0 bases, with 11 bases between the two germline ends. There are 15 residues in the CDR3. Germline CDR1 MDHEN, CDR2 SYDVKM. The CDR3 protein is CASSPVLSSYNEQFF. The DNA of the CDR3 is TGTGCCAGCAGTCCGGTCCTGAGCTCCTACAATGAGCAGTTCTTC.